This T cell receptor (beta chain) stems from a study of a mutant IDH1 vaccine in newly diagnosed glioma. Turning to the study itself: Earlier treatment was radiotherapy, temozolomide, or both, with most getting both.

The assay was immunoSEQ multiplex PCR, and TCRdb's table has in-frame clones only and misses some. Of under 45,000 clones listed, around 74% are singletons. V was clipped by 4 bases and J by 1 base; unmatched bases: 14. The CDR3 consists of 18 residues. Germline-derived CDR1 and CDR2 are WSHSY and SAAADI. Study results and limitations: Altogether, 93.3% of patients exhibited vaccine-induced immune responses. The authors found pseudoprogression apparently unrelated to changes in top peripheral T cell clonotypes.

Time point: week 23, last vaccination. Each vaccine dose was 300 ug of mutant IDH1 20-mer peptide, with topical imiquimod. Concerning this clone: The antigen is unknown.

The receptor's source is a man between 50 and 59 years old with glioma. This material consisted of PBMCs, taken from a glioma patient whose treatment included an IDH1 peptide vaccine. V and J are TRBV10-2 and TRBJ2-7; the match to TRBD1 covers 9 bases. Here the CDR3 DNA reads TGCGCCAGCAGTGTAATGGACAGGGGTCTCGCCTATTCCTACGAGCAGTACTTC. This translates into CASSVMDRGLAYSYEQYF.